These 30 T cell receptor beta chains originate from one sample sequenced in a study of PD-1 blockade in mismatch repair-deficient tumors (dated by TCRdb to about 2017). Libraries were constructed by the immunoSEQ multiplex PCR assay. Imported from immuneACCESS, the table was reduced by TCRdb to in-frame sequences with V and J called. These copies leave out some clones; in studies compared against another copy, an unresolved V gene accounts for under half, and the cause of the remainder is not known. A total of about 16,000 clones appear in this sample, roughly 83% of them only once. The ten top clones hold around 17% of the sample. Sample time point, as interpreted from the label and publication: peripheral blood before pembrolizumab. Material: PBMCs, obtained before pembrolizumab treatment. These receptor sequences come from an adult with mismatch repair-deficient cancer.

The rearrangement links TRBV5-1 to TRBJ1-1; D may be TRBD1 (5 bases). The CDR3 has 15 amino acids. The germline CDR1 and CDR2 sequences are SGHRS and YFSETQ. The V end was cut by 2 bases, the J end by 1 base, with 12 bases between. The CDR3 sequence: CASSFYTGTNTEAFF. Here the CDR3 DNA reads TGCGCCAGCAGCTTTTATACAGGAACGAACACTGAAGCTTTCTTT.

The sample holds one count of this clone. The V gene is TRBV27, the J gene TRBJ2-7; 10 nucleotides match TRBD1. Germline CDR1 and CDR2: MNHEY and SMNVEV (reference sequence). The J segment lost 5 bases and the V segment lost 6 bases, leaving 10 bases of the junction unmatched. This CDR3 is 15 amino acids long. The CDR3 reads CASSPGDRGYHEQYF. For the CDR3, the DNA is TGTGCCAGCAGCCCAGGGGACAGGGGTTACCACGAGCAGTACTTC.

The sample holds one count of this clone. This chain joins TRBV5-1 and TRBJ1-1, with TRBD1 matching 8 bases. V lost 2 bases and J lost 5; bases outside the gene matches: 5. The CDR3 length is 14 residues. Looked up from germline, CDR1 is SGHRS and CDR2 is YFSETQ. The CDR3 DNA reads TGCGCCAGCAGCTTTCAGGGGGCCGGTACTGAAGCTTTCTTT. Encoded protein: CASSFQGAGTEAFF.

This clone is medium-sized by share. Written as DNA, the CDR3 is TGTGCCAGCAGTGAAGAACGGGTTCCGGTCGGAGCTGGGGCCAACGTCCTGACTTTC. Protein sequence: CASSEERVPVGAGANVLTF. The chain couples TRBV2 to TRBJ2-6; D call uncertain. The CDR3 runs to 19 residues. The V gene lost 1 base and the J gene lost 2 bases, with 18 bases spanning the gap. The germline CDR1 and CDR2 sequences are SNHLY and FYNNEI.

The chain carries TRBV4-2 and TRBJ2-6; TRBD2 matches 7 bases. Trimming took 4 bases from V and 0 from J; bases not matched to a gene: 6. CDR3 size: 17 residues. Germline-derived CDR1 and CDR2 are LGHNA and YNFKEQ. The CDR3 is CASSPRGESSGANVLTF. DNA for the CDR3: TGTGCCAGCAGCCCCCGGGGGGAGAGCTCTGGGGCCAACGTCCTGACTTTC.

The chain links TRBV6-1 to TRBJ1-1; 9 bases fit TRBD1. V lost 5 bases to trimming and J lost 4 bases; unmatched junction nucleotides: 8. This CDR3 has 15 residues. Germline CDR1 is MNHNS and CDR2 is SASEGT. DNA of the CDR3: TGTGCCAGCAGTCTACTCCGGGACAGGGCCACTGAAGCTTTCTTT. It yields the protein CASSLLRDRATEAFF.

The gene calls are TRBV19 and TRBJ1-1, with 7 bases fitting TRBD1. V was pared by 7 bases and J by 11 bases, with 13 bases of the junction left unmatched. Germline V gene sequence: CDR1 LNHDA, CDR2 SQIVND (reference sequence). The CDR3 is 13 residues long. CDR3 DNA: TGTGCCAGTACCCGTGCCGAGGGGGCTCGGGCTTTCTTT. Protein: CASTRAEGARAFF.

This chain connects TRBV2 to TRBJ1-5, with a weak D call TRBD1 (5 bases). The ends were cut back, 7 bases at V and 3 bases at J, with 13 bases in the middle. The CDR3 runs to 14 residues. CDR1 and CDR2 (germline): SNHLY, FYNNEI. DNA of the CDR3: TGTGCCAGCATCCGGGACGGTTCCAATCAGCCCCAGCATTTT. It is translated as CASIRDGSNQPQHF.

In this sample, this clone turned up a few times. V and J are TRBV5-6 and TRBJ2-5; 8 bases line up with TRBD2. The J segment lost 5 bases and the V segment lost 4 bases, leaving 16 bases of the junction unmatched. The CDR3 runs 17 residues. Germline assignment: CDR1 SGHDT and CDR2 YYEEEE. The CDR3 sequence is CASSRLQAGVRRETQYF. DNA for the CDR3: TGTGCCAGCAGCCGGTTACAAGCGGGAGTTCGGCGGGAGACCCAGTACTTC.

This clone is a singleton in its sample. This sequence joins TRBV10-3 and TRBJ2-6; D ambiguous. The V and J ends lost 2 bases and 0 bases respectively, with 8 bases between them. The CDR3 length is 16 residues. Germline CDR1 and CDR2: ENHRY and SYGVKD. The CDR3 here is CAISEALFSGANVLTF. The CDR3 DNA sequence: TGTGCCATCAGTGAGGCCCTTTTCTCTGGGGCCAACGTCCTGACTTTC.

The V gene is TRBV11-2, the J gene TRBJ2-7, with 9 positions matching TRBD2. V was pared by 5 bases and J by 0 bases, with 8 bases of the junction left unmatched. The CDR3 is 16 amino acids. Germline-derived CDR1 and CDR2 are SGHAT and FQNNGV. The CDR3 is CASSTDSGGSSYEQYF. CDR3 nucleotide sequence: TGTGCCAGCAGCACGGATAGCGGGGGAAGCTCCTACGAGCAGTACTTC.

The sample holds one count of this clone. The rearrangement uses TRBV18 and TRBJ1-1; D not resolved. The CDR3 sequence is 13 residues long. Deletions cut 3 bases from V and 1 base from J, with 6 bases between. Germline V lookup: CDR1 KGHSH, CDR2 LQKENI. The CDR3 coding sequence is TGTGCCAGCTCACCTACTTCGAACACTGAAGCTTTCTTT. As protein: CASSPTSNTEAFF.

V gene TRBV15 combines with J gene TRBJ2-5, with D possibly being TRBD2 (6 bases). The germline CDR1 and CDR2 sequences are LNHNV and YYDKDF (reference sequence). The V and J ends lost 1 base and 2 bases respectively, with 8 bases between them. This CDR3 is built from 14 residues. The CDR3 loop reads CATSRVGGQETQYF. CDR3 coding DNA: TGTGCCACCAGCAGAGTGGGAGGACAAGAGACCCAGTACTTC.

V and J are TRBV2 and TRBJ2-3; D may be TRBD2 (6 bases). Deletions cut 1 base from V and 3 bases from J, with 8 bases between. CDR1 and CDR2 (germline): SNHLY, FYNNEI. CDR3 length equals 14 residues. CDR3 sequence: CASSEVGGTDTQYF. CDR3 DNA: TGTGCCAGCAGTGAAGTGGGGGGAACAGATACGCAGTATTTT.

This chain links TRBV2 with TRBJ2-3, with TRBD2 as a possible D gene (6 bases). The V end was cut by 4 bases, the J end by 2 bases, with 16 bases between. This CDR3 contains 16 residues. CDR1 is SNHLY, CDR2 FYNNEI, per germline. The CDR3 loop reads CASSAAWRGPTDTQYF. Here the CDR3 DNA reads TGTGCCAGCAGTGCCGCCTGGCGGGGACCCACAGATACGCAGTATTTT.

This chain links TRBV6-5 with TRBJ1-1; D not resolved. The germline V gene has CDR1 MNHEY and CDR2 SVGAGI. The CDR3 runs 15 residues. Trimming left V 0 bases short and J 1 base short, with 9 bases between. The CDR3: CASSYSRQANTEAFF. The CDR3 DNA follows: TGTGCCAGCAGTTACTCGAGGCAGGCGAACACTGAAGCTTTCTTT.

This clone has just a few counts. The V call is TRBV7-9, the J call TRBJ1-2, with D perhaps matching TRBD1 (5 bases). The CDR3 consists of 14 residues. V lost 5 bases to trimming and J lost 6 bases, with 16 bases between them. Germline V CDR1 and CDR2: SEHNR, FQNEAQ (reference sequence). CDR3 nucleotide sequence: TGTGCCAGCAGCCCCCTCGTTGGGGCGAATGGCTACACCTTC. This translates into CASSPLVGANGYTF. The full variable domain, rest sourced from reference TRBV7-9 and TRBJ1-2, is DTGVSQNPRHKITKRGQNVTFRCDPISEHNRLYWYRQTLGQGPEFLTYFQNEAQLEKSRLLSDRFSAERPKGSFSTLEIQRTEQGDSAMYLCASSPLVGANGYTFGSGTRLTVV.

The table lists this clone with a count of one. The chain uses TRBV18 and TRBJ2-1; D possibly corresponds to TRBD1 (7 bases). CDR3 length: 15 amino acids. Germline values: CDR1 KGHSH, CDR2 LQKENI. V lost 3 bases and J 9 bases, leaving 18 bases between the germline ends. CDR3 amino acids: CASSPPRGEEGEQFF. CDR3 nucleotides: TGTGCCAGCTCACCTCCCAGGGGGGAGGAAGGTGAGCAGTTCTTC. Full variable domain (remainder filled in from reference TRBV18 and TRBJ2-1): NAGVMQNPRHLVRRRGQEARLRCSPMKGHSHVYWYRQLPEEGLKFMVYLQKENIIDESGMPKERFSAEFPKEGPSILRIQQVVRGDSAAYFCASSPPRGEEGEQFFGPGTRLTVL.

The rearrangement uses TRBV4-3 and TRBJ2-7; the match to TRBD2 covers 8 bases. Germline V CDR1 and CDR2: LGHNA, YSLEER. V shed 1 base and J 3 bases; nucleotides not matched to a gene: 5. CDR3 length: 15 residues. CDR3 sequence (DNA): TGCGCCAGCAGCCAAGGTGGTAGCGGGAACTACGAGCAGTACTTC. As protein: CASSQGGSGNYEQYF.

The rearrangement links TRBV4-1 to TRBJ2-1; D unresolved. The length of the CDR3 is 12 residues. Germline CDR1 MGHRA, CDR2 YSYEKL. V shed 1 base and J shed 9 bases, with 7 bases lying between them. The DNA for the CDR3 is TGCGCCAGCAGCCAAGTAAGAAGTGAGCAGTTCTTC. Protein: CASSQVRSEQFF.

This clone was found a few times. V and J are TRBV7-2 and TRBJ2-2; 10 bases agree with TRBD2. Germline CDR1 reads SGHTA; CDR2 reads FQGNSA. V was pared by 0 bases and J by 5 bases, with 6 bases of the junction left unmatched. The CDR3 covers 17 residues. In DNA, the CDR3 is TGTGCCAGCAGCTTAGCGCTAGTAGCGGGAGGAACCGGGGAGCTGTTTTTT. Protein sequence: CASSLALVAGGTGELFF. The full variable domain, its missing parts supplied by reference TRBV7-2 and TRBJ2-2, is GAGVSQSPSNKVTEKGKDVELRCDPISGHTALYWYRQSLGQGLEFLIYFQGNSAPDKSGLPSDRFSAERTGGSVSTLTIQRTQQEDSAVYLCASSLALVAGGTGELFFGEGSRLTVL.

This rearrangement joins TRBV10-2 to TRBJ2-5; TRBD2 matches at 13 bases. J was trimmed by 1 base and V by 3 bases; bases with no gene match: 5. The CDR3 is 17 residues long. CDR1 WSHSY and CDR2 SAAADI come from the germline V gene. The CDR3 DNA sequence: TGCGCCAGCAGTGAAGGACTAGCGGGAGCGGTCCAAGAGACCCAGTACTTC. This gives the protein CASSEGLAGAVQETQYF.

The chain joins TRBV19 to TRBJ2-1; the match to TRBD1 covers 7 bases. CDR1 is LNHDA and CDR2 is SQIVND in the germline V gene (reference sequence). The CDR3 totals 20 residues. Losses at the gene ends were 3 bases for V and 0 bases for J; bases not matched to a gene: 17. The CDR3 region has the DNA TGTGCCAGTAGTATGTCTTTTTGGGACAGACAAGAAAGCTCCTACAATGAGCAGTTCTTC. Translation gives CASSMSFWDRQESSYNEQFF.

Here the CDR3 DNA reads TGTGCCAGCAGTACCGGGACTAGCGGGGGCGAGCAGTACTTC. Translation: CASSTGTSGGEQYF. This chain uses TRBV6-1 with TRBJ2-7; 14 bases are shared with TRBD2. V lost 5 bases to trimming and J lost 6 bases; unmatched junction nucleotides: 3. Germline CDR1 MNHNS, CDR2 SASEGT. The CDR3 consists of 14 residues.

The chain links TRBV4-1 to TRBJ2-7, with TRBD2 as a possible D gene (6 bases). V dropped 5 bases and J dropped 3 bases, with 14 bases sitting between them. The CDR3 has 14 residues. CDR1 is MGHRA and CDR2 is YSYEKL in the germline V gene. The CDR3 loop is CASSVLALNYEQYF. For the CDR3, the DNA is TGCGCCAGCAGCGTACTAGCTCTGAACTACGAGCAGTACTTC.

The chain employs TRBV11-2 and TRBJ2-7; D is possibly TRBD1 (6 bases). The CDR3 is 14 residues long. Germline V gene data show CDR1 as SGHAT and CDR2 as FQNNGV. V lost 2 bases to trimming and J lost 7 bases, with 15 bases between them. The CDR3, as DNA: TGTGCCAGCAGCTTACGTGCAGGGGACGGGGAGCAGTACTTC. This sequence encodes CASSLRAGDGEQYF.

The chain couples TRBV10-2 to TRBJ2-1; tentatively, D is TRBD2 (5 bases). The germline V and J ends were trimmed by 3 bases and 3 bases, with 6 bases remaining between them. The CDR3 sequence is 13 residues long. The V gene's germline CDR1 is WSHSY and CDR2 SAAADI. CDR3 coding DNA: TGCGCCAGCAGTGATGGACTCTACAATGAGCAGTTCTTC. Translation: CASSDGLYNEQFF.

The chain's CDR3 is CASGLVGDEQFF. The DNA for the CDR3 is TGTGCCAGTGGTCTCGTAGGAGATGAGCAGTTCTTC. This chain connects TRBV27 to TRBJ2-1; D is unclear. V lost 9 bases and J 8 bases, leaving 14 bases between the germline ends. This CDR3 has 12 amino acids. CDR1 is MNHEY, CDR2 SMNVEV, per germline (reference sequence).

This chain's CDR3 is CASSVGGVLNYGYTF. CDR3 coding DNA: TGTGCCAGCAGCGTAGGGGGGGTCCTCAACTATGGCTACACCTTC. The chain combines TRBV9 with TRBJ1-2, with D possibly matching TRBD1 (5 bases). The CDR3 is made up of 15 amino acids. V was clipped by 0 bases and J by 2 bases, with 11 bases between them. Germline V gives CDR1 SGDLS, CDR2 YYNGEE.

Concerning this clone itself: Other nucleotide sequences from this sample produce the same CDR3. J is TRBJ2-3 and V is TRBV4-3; 12 positions match TRBD2. CDR3 length: 16 residues. J gave up 3 bases and V 0 bases, and 1 base lay outside the gene matches. Germline V lookup: CDR1 LGHNA, CDR2 YSLEER. The CDR3 loop reads CASSQELAGGTDTQYF. As DNA, the CDR3 is TGCGCCAGCAGCCAAGAACTAGCGGGAGGTACAGATACGCAGTATTTT.